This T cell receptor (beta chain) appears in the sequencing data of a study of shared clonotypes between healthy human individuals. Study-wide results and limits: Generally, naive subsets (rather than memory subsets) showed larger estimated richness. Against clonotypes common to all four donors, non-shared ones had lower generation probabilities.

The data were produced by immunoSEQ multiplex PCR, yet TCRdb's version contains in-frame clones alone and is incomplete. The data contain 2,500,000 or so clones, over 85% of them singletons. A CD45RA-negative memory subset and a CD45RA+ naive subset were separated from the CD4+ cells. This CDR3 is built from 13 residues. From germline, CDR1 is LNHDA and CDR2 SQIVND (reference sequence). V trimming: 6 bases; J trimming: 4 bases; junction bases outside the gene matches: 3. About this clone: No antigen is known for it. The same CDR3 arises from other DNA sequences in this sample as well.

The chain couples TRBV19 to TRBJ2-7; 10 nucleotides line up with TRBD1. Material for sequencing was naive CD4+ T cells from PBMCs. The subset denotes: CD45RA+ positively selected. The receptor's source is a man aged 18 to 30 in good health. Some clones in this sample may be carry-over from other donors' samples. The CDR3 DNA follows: TGTGCCAGTAGAAGGGACAGGGGATACGAGCAGTACTTC. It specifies CASRRDRGYEQYF. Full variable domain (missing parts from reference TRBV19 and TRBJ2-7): DGGITQSPKYLFRKEGQNVTLSCEQNLNHDAMYWYRQDPGQGLRLIYYSQIVNDFQKGDIAEGYSVSREKKESFPLTVTSAQKNPTAFYLCASRRDRGYEQYFGPGTRLTVT.